The present T cell receptor delta chain was sequenced within a study of gamma delta lymphoproliferative disorders and STAT genes. Genomic DNA from isolated PBMCs served as the sequencing template. This clone was observed a few times. TCRdb's protein, taken from a much larger clone, differs from this DNA's translation at residue 13, likely owing to a read error; the protein displayed comes from the DNA. TCRdb fed the multiplex PCR reads into CATT to redo clone calling. This table holds about 2,100 delta-chain clones, around 1.4% found once. CDR1 is GEAIGNYY, CDR2 EKD, per germline. The J segment lost 9 bases and the V segment lost 3 bases, leaving 18 bases of the junction unmatched. The CDR3 extends over 17 amino acids.

The gene calls are TRDV2 and TRDJ1; TRDD3 agrees at 10 bases. Sequencing input: blood. This receptor was taken from a human donor in good health. The CDR3 loop is CACDVVEGTGGSRQLIF. DNA for the CDR3: TGTGCCTGTGACGTCGTTGAGGGTACTGGGGGATCCAGACAACTCATCTTT.